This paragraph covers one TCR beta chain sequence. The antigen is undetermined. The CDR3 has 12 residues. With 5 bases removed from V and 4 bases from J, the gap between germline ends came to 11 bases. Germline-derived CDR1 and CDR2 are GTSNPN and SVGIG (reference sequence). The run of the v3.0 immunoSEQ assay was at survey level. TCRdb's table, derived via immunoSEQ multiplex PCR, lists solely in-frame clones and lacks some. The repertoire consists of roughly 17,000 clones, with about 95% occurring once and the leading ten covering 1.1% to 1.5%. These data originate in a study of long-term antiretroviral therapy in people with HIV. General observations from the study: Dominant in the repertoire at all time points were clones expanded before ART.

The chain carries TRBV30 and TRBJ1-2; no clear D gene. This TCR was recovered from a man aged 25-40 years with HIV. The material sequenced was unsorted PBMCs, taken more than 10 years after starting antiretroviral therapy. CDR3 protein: CAWGPGGYGYTF. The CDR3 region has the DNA TGTGCCTGGGGCCCCGGCGGCTATGGCTACACCTTC.